This TCR beta chain was documented in a study of cytomegalovirus exposure and HLA in healthy donors. Overall study: From roughly 180 million T cells, an earlier analysis saw approximately 110 million unique TCR beta sequences.

Findings of the study overall: Across HLA loci, a later analysis found differing TCR association rates, with DRB1 most and HLA-C fewest. The number of N-insertions in an Asian-associated ancestry cluster was reportedly below the roughly 670-donor mean in a later analysis.

A remark on this clone: The target antigen is unknown.

The CDR3 runs to 15 residues. Trimming cost V 2 bases and J 5 bases, with 14 bases left between them. The germline V gene has CDR1 SGHTA and CDR2 FQGTGA. Both 60 Vbeta primers and 13 Jbeta primers went into the PCR. Some clones are missing from TCRdb's copy, which holds only in-frame ones; the method was immunoSEQ multiplex PCR. Of 140,000 or so clones in the sample, around 90% were seen once. Material for sequencing was PBMCs. The chain uses TRBV7-3 and TRBJ2-3, with D perhaps matching TRBD2 (6 bases). The receptor was derived from a woman in her forties in good health and CMV-seronegative. The CDR3 reads CASSLLGGGGDTQYF. CDR3 nucleotide sequence: TGTGCCAGCAGCTTATTGGGGGGAGGTGGAGATACGCAGTATTTT. Combining the CDR3 with reference TRBV7-3 and TRBJ2-3 gives the whole variable domain GAGVSQTPSNKVTEKGKYVELRCDPISGHTALYWYRQSLGQGPEFLIYFQGTGAADDSGLPNDRFFAVRPEGSVSTLKIQRTERGDSAVYLCASSLLGGGGDTQYFGPGTRLTVL.